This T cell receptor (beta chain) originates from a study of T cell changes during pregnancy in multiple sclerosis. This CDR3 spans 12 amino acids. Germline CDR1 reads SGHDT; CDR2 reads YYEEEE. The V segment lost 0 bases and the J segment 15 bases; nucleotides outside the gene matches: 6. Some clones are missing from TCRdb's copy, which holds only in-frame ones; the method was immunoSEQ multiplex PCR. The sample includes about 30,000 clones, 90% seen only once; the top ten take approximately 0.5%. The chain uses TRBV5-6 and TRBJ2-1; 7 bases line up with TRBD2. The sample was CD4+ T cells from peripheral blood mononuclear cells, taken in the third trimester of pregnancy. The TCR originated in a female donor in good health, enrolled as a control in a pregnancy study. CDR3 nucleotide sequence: TGTGCCAGCAGCTTGGAGCGGGGTTTTAGGTTCTTC. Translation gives CASSLERGFRFF.